The rows below give T cell receptor beta chains drawn from one sample of a study of blood T cell repertoires in COVID-19. TCRdb keeps only in-frame clones here, not all; method: immunoSEQ multiplex PCR. The data hold 30,000 to 35,000 clones, with about 93% observed a single time. The sequenced sample consisted of peripheral blood. Receptors originate from a human donor in a cohort sampled during active COVID-19. Both conserved end residues are part of each CDR3.

TRBV11-2	TRBJ2-5	CASSSTSGRETQYF
TRBV9	TRBJ2-1	CASSVGAGGPSFYEQFF
TRBV4-2	TRBJ1-4	CASSLGDGVFNEKLFF
TRBV5-1	TRBJ2-7	CASSLTPPGSGSYEQYF
TRBV2	TRBJ2-1	CASSGVGPNEQFF
TRBV4-1	TRBJ1-5	CASSQAQAALNQPQHF
TRBV7-8	TRBJ1-1	CASSLTGTTEAFF
TRBV11-2	TRBJ2-7	CASSPGQGRWEQYF
TRBV18	TRBJ1-6	CASSQFGTGVSPLHF
TRBV7-3	TRBJ2-7	CASSAGAGGEQYF
TRBV5-1	TRBJ2-7	CASSLQGRPEQYF
TRBV4-1	TRBJ2-3	CASSPGGDSQYF
TRBV28	TRBJ1-5	CASSSDRADQPQHF
TRBV7-9	TRBJ2-3	CASSLPPGLALDTQYF
TRBV24-1	TRBJ1-2	CATSDHTRNYGYTF
TRBV5-1	TRBJ1-1	CASSLTRLNTEAFF
TRBV5-1	TRBJ2-5	CASSLERGGRETQYF